This T cell receptor beta chain was obtained from a study of blood T cell repertoires in COVID-19. At the level of the study: COVID-19 samples, acute and convalescent, were from the United States, Italy and Spain. Sample material is recorded as cDNA or gDNA derived from T cells, B-cell-depleted T cells, or PBMCs.

Germline V CDR1 and CDR2: SGHRS, YFSETQ. CDR3 length equals 15 residues. V lost 4 bases and J lost 6; bases outside the gene matches: 8. Original processing methods: Nucleated cell number was recorded as an estimate derived from reference gene primer amplification. Assay used: immunoSEQ multiplex PCR; TCRdb lists only in-frame clones, some missing. The V and J calls and the clone size are those of that table, but D and trimming were determined from the DNA. The sample records approximately 110,000 clones, roughly 88% being singletons. Sequencing was performed on peripheral blood. The V gene is TRBV5-1, the J gene TRBJ2-1; 9 nucleotides align to TRBD1. The clonotype originates from a woman between 70 and 85 years old with acute or convalescent COVID-19. The CDR3 region has the DNA TGCGCCAGCAGCCGATCGGGACAGGGTGGCAATGAGCAGTTCTTC. As protein: CASSRSGQGGNEQFF.